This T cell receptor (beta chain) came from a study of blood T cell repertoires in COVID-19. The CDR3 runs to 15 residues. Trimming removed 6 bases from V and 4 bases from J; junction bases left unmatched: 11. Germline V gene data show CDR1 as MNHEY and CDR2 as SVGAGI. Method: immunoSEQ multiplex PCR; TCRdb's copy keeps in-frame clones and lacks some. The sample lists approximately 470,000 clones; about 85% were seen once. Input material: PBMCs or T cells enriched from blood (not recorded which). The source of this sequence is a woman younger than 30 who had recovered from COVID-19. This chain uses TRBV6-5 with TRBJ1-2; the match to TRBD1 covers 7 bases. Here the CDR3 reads CASSGDPTGSYGYTF. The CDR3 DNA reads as TGTGCCAGCAGCGGTGACCCGACAGGGTCCTATGGCTACACCTTC.